A single sample is the source of the 14 T cell receptor beta chains below, sequenced in a study of PD-1 blockade in mismatch repair-deficient tumors. TCRdb keeps only in-frame clones here, not all; method: immunoSEQ multiplex PCR. The profile shows 15,000 to 25,000 clones, about four fifths of them singletons. The sample consisted of PBMCs, taken 52 weeks after starting pembrolizumab. The source of these receptors is an adult with mismatch repair-deficient cancer.

The chain combines TRBV18 with TRBJ2-1, with a weak D call TRBD2 (5 bases). Trimming pared 0 bases from V and 4 bases from J, leaving 13 bases between. This CDR3 region has 16 residues. Germline V gene lookup returns CDR1 KGHSH and CDR2 LQKENI. CDR3 sequence reads: CASSPPAPRGYNEQFF. The DNA for the CDR3 is TGTGCCAGCTCACCACCGGCCCCCAGAGGGTACAATGAGCAGTTCTTC.

This chain links TRBV29-1 with TRBJ2-3; 7 nucleotides agree with TRBD2. V lost 2 bases and J lost 2; bases outside the gene matches: 4. The CDR3 loop spans 14 amino acids. Germline loops: CDR1 SQVTM, CDR2 ANQGSEA. The CDR3 sequence: CSVETSDDTDTQYF. The CDR3 bases are TGCAGCGTTGAAACTAGCGACGACACAGATACGCAGTATTTT.

This clone was counted a single time. The chain couples TRBV27 to TRBJ2-1, with 7 bases lining up with TRBD1. Germline V gene data show CDR1 as MNHEY and CDR2 as SMNVEV (reference sequence). CDR3 length: 15 amino acids. V gave up 6 bases and J gave up 5 bases; unmatched junction bases: 10. CDR3 residues: CASSPDRASNNEQFF. DNA of the CDR3: TGTGCCAGCAGCCCTGACAGGGCGTCCAACAATGAGCAGTTCTTC.

The chain joins TRBV20-1 to TRBJ2-7; D uncertain. The ends were cut back, 6 bases at V and 0 bases at J, with 3 bases in the middle. Per germline, CDR1 DFQATT and CDR2 SNEGSKA (reference sequence). The CDR3 covers 10 residues. DNA of the CDR3: TGCAGTGCCAACTCCTACGAGCAGTACTTC. Translating gives CSANSYEQYF.

J is TRBJ2-1 and V is TRBV2; 9 bases align to TRBD2. Trimming cost V 2 bases and J 13 bases; bases outside gene matches: 6. CDR3 length equals 13 residues. Germline-derived CDR1 and CDR2 are SNHLY and FYNNEI. The CDR3 reads CASSEPSGRTQFF. In DNA form, the CDR3 reads TGTGCCAGCAGTGAACCCAGCGGGAGGACTCAGTTCTTC.

J is TRBJ2-7 and V is TRBV27, with 7 bases lining up with TRBD1. The CDR3 is 14 residues long. Germline CDR1 MNHEY, CDR2 SMNVEV (reference sequence). After removal of 5 bases from V and 3 bases from J, the junction contained 7 bases not matched to a gene. CDR3 nucleotide sequence: TGTGCCAGCAGTCCGATCGGACAGGACTACGAGCAGTACTTC. Translation: CASSPIGQDYEQYF.

The rearrangement uses TRBV5-1 and TRBJ2-2; TRBD1 is a possible D gene (5 bases). The germline CDR1 and CDR2 sequences are SGHRS and YFSETQ. The CDR3 length is 15 residues. V dropped 2 bases and J dropped 3 bases, with 11 bases sitting between them. The chain's CDR3 is CASSLDRPDTGELFF. In nucleotides, the CDR3 is TGCGCCAGCAGCTTAGACAGACCCGACACCGGGGAGCTGTTTTTT.

The DNA for the CDR3 is TGTGCCAGCGCGCCGGGACAGGGGACCTACGAGCAGTACTTC. Translated: CASAPGQGTYEQYF. The chain is built from TRBV19 and TRBJ2-7, with TRBD1 matching 10 bases. With V trimmed by 9 bases and J by 2 bases, 7 bases remained unmatched. CDR1 and CDR2 (germline): LNHDA, SQIVND (reference sequence). There are 14 residues in the CDR3.

The chain combines TRBV7-7 with TRBJ2-2; 7 bases align to TRBD1. CDR1 is SSHAT and CDR2 is FNYEAQ in the germline V gene (reference sequence). Trimming cost V 3 bases and J 5 bases; bases outside gene matches: 15. The CDR3 is 18 amino acids. This CDR3 reads CASSLATYRTGATGELFF. The CDR3 coding sequence is TGTGCCAGCAGCTTGGCCACTTATCGGACAGGCGCAACCGGGGAGCTGTTTTTT.

The chain is built from TRBV5-4 and TRBJ1-2; 7 bases line up with TRBD1. This CDR3 has 14 amino acids. The junction had 9 bases not matched to a gene; V was cut back by 7 bases and J by 3 bases. In germline, CDR1 is SGHNT, CDR2 YYREEE (reference sequence). CDR3 DNA: TGTGCCAGCGAGACCCAGGGGGGCCACTATGGCTACACCTTC. Translated, it gives CASETQGGHYGYTF.

This chain joins TRBV10-1 and TRBJ2-7, with 11 bases fitting TRBD2. The CDR3 loop spans 14 amino acids. Germline V gives CDR1 WNHNN, CDR2 SYGVQD (reference sequence). V was clipped by 6 bases and J by 4 bases; unmatched bases: 5. CDR3: CASRGLAAFYEQYF. The CDR3 region has the DNA TGCGCCAGCAGGGGACTAGCGGCATTTTACGAGCAGTACTTC.

V gene TRBV5-1 combines with J gene TRBJ1-2; possibly TRBD1 for D (5 bases). The CDR3 sequence is 13 residues long. Trimming left V 2 bases short and J 3 bases short, with 8 bases between. CDR1 and CDR2 from the germline V gene are SGHRS and YFSETQ. CDR3 coding DNA: TGCGCCAGCAGCTTCGAAGGGGACTATGGCTACACCTTC. Translated, it gives CASSFEGDYGYTF.

In this sample, this clone turned up once. This chain joins TRBV27 and TRBJ2-5; 7 bases fit TRBD2. CDR1 and CDR2 from the germline V gene are MNHEY and SMNVEV (reference sequence). The CDR3 consists of 12 residues. J gave up 5 bases and V 5 bases, and 2 bases lay outside the gene matches. CDR3 region: CASSPGRETQYF. CDR3 coding DNA: TGTGCCAGCAGTCCCGGGAGGGAGACCCAGTACTTC.

This chain connects TRBV9 to TRBJ2-7; D is possibly TRBD2 (5 bases). V was cut by 0 bases and J by 0 bases, with 13 bases left in between. The CDR3 runs 16 residues. Germline V CDR1 and CDR2: SGDLS, YYNGEE. The CDR3: CASSVASGLSSYEQYF. CDR3 in DNA: TGTGCCAGCAGCGTAGCAAGCGGCTTAAGCTCCTACGAGCAGTACTTC. The full variable domain, completed using reference TRBV9 and TRBJ2-7, is DSGVTQTPKHLITATGQRVTLRCSPRSGDLSVYWYQQSLDQGLQFLIQYYNGEERAKGNILERFSAQQFPDLHSELNLSSLELGDSALYFCASSVASGLSSYEQYFGPGTRLTVT.